Detailed here is one T cell receptor beta chain. The antigen is not known. Sequenced by immunoSEQ multiplex PCR; TCRdb stores in-frame clones only, minus some. The sample has about 160,000 clones, approximately 94% seen once; the top ten hold about 0.33%. V was shortened by 0 bases and J by 7 bases, with 7 bases between the two germline ends. The CDR3 has 12 residues. CDR1 SGHNT and CDR2 YYREEE come from the germline V gene (reference sequence). The record originates from a study of OX40 agonist ivuxolimab in advanced cancers. General study findings and limits: Antigens targeted by the expanded peripheral T cells were not determined.

Systemic immunosuppression or autoimmune disease history was grounds to exclude patients. Sequenced here: CD4+ or CD8+ T cells sorted from blood, sampled in a trial of the OX40 agonist ivuxolimab. V gene TRBV5-4 combines with J gene TRBJ1-2, with D perhaps matching TRBD1 (5 bases). This TCR was recovered from an adult with an advanced solid tumor such as melanoma, head and neck, liver or kidney cancer. In DNA, the CDR3 is TGTGCCAGCAGCTTGGGGGGGATTGGCTACACCTTC. It codes for CASSLGGIGYTF.